A selection of T cell receptor beta chains follows, all from one sample in a study of control samples from healthy donors and cancer patients. Libraries were prepared by immunoSEQ multiplex PCR; TCRdb keeps only in-frame clonotypes and omits some of them. The sample yields a few hundred thousand clones, over 75% seen once. The sample comprised PBMCs. All receptors come from a man in his forties with head and neck cancer. Each CDR3 is given with its conserved first and last residue. The listing skips clone size in some rows; elsewhere it reads once, few, many or a size class.

cdr3_aa clone_size j_call v_call
CASSRAGLYEQYF - TRBJ2-7 TRBV5-4
CASNGPSYEQYF - TRBJ2-7 TRBV27
CASSVLAGGPDTQYF - TRBJ2-3 TRBV6-4
CASSPGAGITGELFF - TRBJ2-2 TRBV7-3
CASSYREVTEAFF - TRBJ1-1 TRBV6-2/TRBV6-3
CASSSFGYNEQFF - TRBJ2-1 TRBV14
CASSPSPGQGLGYTF - TRBJ1-2 TRBV7-2
CASSGRGRNQETQYF - TRBJ2-5 TRBV6-5
CAMGQGNYGYTF - TRBJ1-2 TRBV10-3
CASSLFYEQYF - TRBJ2-7 TRBV12-3/TRBV12-4
CSASKELAGSSSYEQYF once TRBJ2-7 TRBV20-1
CASFGLAGVNTGELFF - TRBJ2-2 TRBV10-2
CASSQGRNTEAFF - TRBJ1-1 TRBV3-1/TRBV3-2
CASSQELTGGNTNEKLFF once TRBJ1-4 TRBV4-2
CASSSPGGLAYEQYF - TRBJ2-7 TRBV7-2
CASSEGQGKDEQFF - TRBJ2-1 TRBV5-1
CASSLGQGIQYF - TRBJ2-4 TRBV28
CASSLWGPSTDTQYF - TRBJ2-3 TRBV27
CASKFIKEVGTEAFF - TRBJ1-1 TRBV19
CASILSGGTYNEQFF - TRBJ2-1 TRBV28
CASSLSGGDQPQHF - TRBJ1-5 TRBV5-1
CATSDSSGAGSYNEQFF - TRBJ2-1 TRBV24-1
CASSGPGARGANVLTF - TRBJ2-6 TRBV5-1
CASSSYTGDNYGYTF - TRBJ1-2 TRBV7-2
CASSLLASGVTDTQYF - TRBJ2-3 TRBV27
CASSLYGGNNQPQHF - TRBJ1-5 TRBV27
CASSLEIFGASAGELFF - TRBJ2-2 TRBV7-9
CATRTGLAAFTDTQYF - TRBJ2-3 TRBV15
CASSFQAGAIMNTEAFF once TRBJ1-1 TRBV28
CASSSFGTEAFF - TRBJ1-1 TRBV28
CASSETSGGRNEQFF - TRBJ2-1 TRBV9
CASSPKTGQETQYF - TRBJ2-5 TRBV18
CASSLVGLQGKNGYTF - TRBJ1-2 TRBV11-2
CASSVGTSYEQYF - TRBJ2-7 TRBV9
CATSDRETYQRNEQFF - TRBJ2-1 TRBV24-1
CASSLDASVRVYEQYF - TRBJ2-7 TRBV11-2
CASSLSGADTNSPLHF - TRBJ1-6 TRBV11-2
CASSPGAGEQYF - TRBJ2-7 TRBV6-6
CASSQHGQAYEQYF once TRBJ2-7 TRBV4-1
CASRLRVLINYGYTF few TRBJ1-2 TRBV6-5
CASSPPGDRGLRLGYTF - TRBJ1-2 TRBV11-2
CASSLSAPSTGIGSPLHF - TRBJ1-6 TRBV28
CALINLDEAFF - TRBJ1-1 TRBV28
CASSGQGQETQYF - TRBJ2-5 TRBV9
CASSLDYRGTNTQYF - TRBJ2-3 TRBV5-4
CASSPAVMNTEAFF - TRBJ1-1 TRBV18
CASSPTVYEQYF - TRBJ2-7 TRBV6-5
CASNRGNSYNEQFF - TRBJ2-1 TRBV9
CASSGGTEAFF - TRBJ1-1 TRBV3-1/TRBV3-2
CASSLAPGTLGGDTGELFF - TRBJ2-2 TRBV5-1
CASRDTGSSYEQYF - TRBJ2-7 TRBV27
CASSSGGNSYEQYF - TRBJ2-7 TRBV5-1